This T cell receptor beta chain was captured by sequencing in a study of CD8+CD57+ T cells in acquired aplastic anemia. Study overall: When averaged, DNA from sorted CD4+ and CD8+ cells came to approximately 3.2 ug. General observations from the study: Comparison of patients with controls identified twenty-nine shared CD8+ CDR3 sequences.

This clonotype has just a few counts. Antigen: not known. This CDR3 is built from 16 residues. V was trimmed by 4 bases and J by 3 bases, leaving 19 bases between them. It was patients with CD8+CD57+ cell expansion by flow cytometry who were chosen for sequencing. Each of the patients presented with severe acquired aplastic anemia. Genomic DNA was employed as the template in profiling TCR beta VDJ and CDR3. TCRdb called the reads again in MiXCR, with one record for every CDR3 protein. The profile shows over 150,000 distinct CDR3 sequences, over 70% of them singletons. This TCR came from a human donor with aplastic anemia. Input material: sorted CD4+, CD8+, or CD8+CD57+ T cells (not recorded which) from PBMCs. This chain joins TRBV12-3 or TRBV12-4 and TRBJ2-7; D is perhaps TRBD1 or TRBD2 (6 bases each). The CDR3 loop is CASSYPATRGHYEQYF. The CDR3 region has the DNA TGTGCCAGCAGTTACCCGGCGACTCGGGGGCACTACGAGCAGTACTTC.